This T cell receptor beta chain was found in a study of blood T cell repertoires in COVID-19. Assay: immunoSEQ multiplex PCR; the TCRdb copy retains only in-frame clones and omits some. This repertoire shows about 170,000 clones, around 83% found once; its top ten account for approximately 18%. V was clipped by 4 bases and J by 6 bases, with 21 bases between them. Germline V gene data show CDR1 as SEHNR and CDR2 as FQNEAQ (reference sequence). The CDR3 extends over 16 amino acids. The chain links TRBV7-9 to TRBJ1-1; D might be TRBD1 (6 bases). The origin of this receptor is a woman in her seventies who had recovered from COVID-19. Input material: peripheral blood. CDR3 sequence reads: CASSSRGGQKGAEAFF. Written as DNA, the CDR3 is TGTGCCAGCAGCTCTAGGGGTGGTCAGAAGGGGGCTGAAGCTTTCTTT.